This TCR beta chain was documented in a study of identifying expanded T cells in peripheral blood. This clone was observed a handful of times. Trimming shortened V by 0 bases and J by 9 bases, and 10 bases separated the two germline ends. Germline lookup yields CDR1 SGHRS and CDR2 YFSETQ. This CDR3 spans 12 amino acids. TCRdb's table, derived via immunoSEQ multiplex PCR, lists solely in-frame clones and lacks some. The profile shows approximately 94,000 clones, 75% to 90% of them singletons. The receptor's source is a person between 18 and 75 years old in good health. The rearrangement joins TRBV5-1 to TRBJ2-7; no reliable D call. The specimen sequenced was blood. DNA for the CDR3: TGCGCCAGCAGCTTGGACCACCCGGTGCAGTACTTC. Protein: CASSLDHPVQYF. The full variable domain, its missing parts supplied by reference TRBV5-1 and TRBJ2-7, is KAGVTQTPRYLIKTRGQQVTLSCSPISGHRSVSWYQQTPGQGLQFLFEYFSETQRNKGNFPGRFSGRQFSNSRSEMNVSTLELGDSALYLCASSLDHPVQYFGPGTRLTVT.